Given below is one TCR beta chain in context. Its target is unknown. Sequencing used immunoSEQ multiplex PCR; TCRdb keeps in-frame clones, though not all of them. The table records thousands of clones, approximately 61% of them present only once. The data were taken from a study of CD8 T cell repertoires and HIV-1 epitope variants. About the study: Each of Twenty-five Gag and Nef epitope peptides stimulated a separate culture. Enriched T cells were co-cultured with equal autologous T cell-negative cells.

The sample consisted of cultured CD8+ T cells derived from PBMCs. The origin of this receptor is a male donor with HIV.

The CDR3 protein is CASSWALNTEAFF. CDR3 DNA: TGTGCCAGCAGCTGGGCTTTGAACACTGAAGCTTTCTTT. The chain joins TRBV5-6 to TRBJ1-1; no firm D call. V lost 3 bases and J lost 0, with 6 bases in between. Germline V CDR1 and CDR2: SGHDT, YYEEEE. The CDR3 spans 13 residues.